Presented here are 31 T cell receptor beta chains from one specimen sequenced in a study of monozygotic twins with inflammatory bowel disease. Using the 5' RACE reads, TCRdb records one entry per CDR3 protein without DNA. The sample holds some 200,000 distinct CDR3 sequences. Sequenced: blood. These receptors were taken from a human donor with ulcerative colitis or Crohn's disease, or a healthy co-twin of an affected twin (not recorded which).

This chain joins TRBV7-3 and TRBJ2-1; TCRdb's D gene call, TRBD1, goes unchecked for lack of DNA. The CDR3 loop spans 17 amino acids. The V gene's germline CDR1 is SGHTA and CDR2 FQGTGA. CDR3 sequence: CASSFSRRQGGYNEQFF.

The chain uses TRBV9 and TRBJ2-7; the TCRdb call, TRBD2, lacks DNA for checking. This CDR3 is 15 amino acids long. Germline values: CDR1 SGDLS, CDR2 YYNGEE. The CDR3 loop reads CASSVGTSEVPEQYF.

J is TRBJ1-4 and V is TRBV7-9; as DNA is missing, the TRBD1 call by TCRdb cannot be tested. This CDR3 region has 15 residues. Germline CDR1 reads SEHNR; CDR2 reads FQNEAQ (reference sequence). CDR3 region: CASSRSTGRNEKLFF. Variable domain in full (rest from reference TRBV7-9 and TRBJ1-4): DTGVSQNPRHKITKRGQNVTFRCDPISEHNRLYWYRQTLGQGPEFLTYFQNEAQLEKSRLLSDRFSAERPKGSFSTLEIQRTEQGDSAMYLCASSRSTGRNEKLFFGSGTQLSVL.

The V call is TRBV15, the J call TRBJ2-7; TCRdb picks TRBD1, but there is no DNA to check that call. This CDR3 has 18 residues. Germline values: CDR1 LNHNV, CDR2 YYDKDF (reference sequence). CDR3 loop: CATSRDFGAAGNSYEQYF.

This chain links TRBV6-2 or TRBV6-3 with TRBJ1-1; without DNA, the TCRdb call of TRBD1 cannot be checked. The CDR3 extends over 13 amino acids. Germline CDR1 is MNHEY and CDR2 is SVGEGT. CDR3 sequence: CASSLSGHTEAFF.

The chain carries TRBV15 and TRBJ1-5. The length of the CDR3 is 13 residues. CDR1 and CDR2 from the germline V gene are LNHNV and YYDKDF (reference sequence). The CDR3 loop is CATSTWGNQPQHF.

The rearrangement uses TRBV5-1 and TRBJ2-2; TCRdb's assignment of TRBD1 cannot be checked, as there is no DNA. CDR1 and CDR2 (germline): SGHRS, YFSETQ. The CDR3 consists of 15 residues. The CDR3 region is CASSLGTAYTGELFF.

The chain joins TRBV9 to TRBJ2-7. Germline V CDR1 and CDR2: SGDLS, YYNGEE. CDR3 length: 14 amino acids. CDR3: CASSVAPTAREQYF.

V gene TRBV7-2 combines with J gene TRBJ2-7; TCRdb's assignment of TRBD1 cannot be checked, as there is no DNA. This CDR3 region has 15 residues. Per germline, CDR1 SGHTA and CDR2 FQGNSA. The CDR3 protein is CASSNPWGQGKEQYF.

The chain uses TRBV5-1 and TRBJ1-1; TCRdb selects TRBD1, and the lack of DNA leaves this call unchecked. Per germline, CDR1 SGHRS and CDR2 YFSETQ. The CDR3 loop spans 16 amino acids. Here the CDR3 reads CASSLGDRVGTTGAFF.

CDR3 protein: CSATPELGQGNTEAFF. This chain joins TRBV20-1 and TRBJ1-1; TCRdb lists TRBD1, though no DNA is available to test this call. CDR1 is DFQATT, CDR2 SNEGSKA, per germline (reference sequence). This CDR3 has 16 amino acids.

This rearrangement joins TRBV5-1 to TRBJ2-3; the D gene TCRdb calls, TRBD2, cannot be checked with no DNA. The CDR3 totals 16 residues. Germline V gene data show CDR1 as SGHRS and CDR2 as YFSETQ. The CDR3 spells CASSFTGVEQVDTQYF. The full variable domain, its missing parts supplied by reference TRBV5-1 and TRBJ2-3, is KAGVTQTPRYLIKTRGQQVTLSCSPISGHRSVSWYQQTPGQGLQFLFEYFSETQRNKGNFPGRFSGRQFSNSRSEMNVSTLELGDSALYLCASSFTGVEQVDTQYFGPGTRLTVL.

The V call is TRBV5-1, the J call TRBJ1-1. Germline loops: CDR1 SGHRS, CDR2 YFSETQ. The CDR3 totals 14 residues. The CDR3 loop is CASSFWGSNTEAFF.

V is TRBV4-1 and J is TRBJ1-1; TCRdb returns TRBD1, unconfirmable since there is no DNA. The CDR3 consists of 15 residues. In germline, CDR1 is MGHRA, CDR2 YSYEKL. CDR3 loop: CASSLTQGAGTEAFF.

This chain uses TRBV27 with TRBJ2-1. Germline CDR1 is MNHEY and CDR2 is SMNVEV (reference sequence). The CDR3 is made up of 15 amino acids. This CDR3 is CASSLNQEVYNEQFF.

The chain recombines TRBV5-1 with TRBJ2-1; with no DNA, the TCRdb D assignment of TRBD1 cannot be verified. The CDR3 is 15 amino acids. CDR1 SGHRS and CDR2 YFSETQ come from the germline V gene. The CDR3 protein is CASSFDRASDNEQFF. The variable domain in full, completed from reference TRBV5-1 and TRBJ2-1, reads KAGVTQTPRYLIKTRGQQVTLSCSPISGHRSVSWYQQTPGQGLQFLFEYFSETQRNKGNFPGRFSGRQFSNSRSEMNVSTLELGDSALYLCASSFDRASDNEQFFGPGTRLTVL.

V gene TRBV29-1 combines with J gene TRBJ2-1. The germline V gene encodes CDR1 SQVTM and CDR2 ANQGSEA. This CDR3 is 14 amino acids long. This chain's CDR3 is CSVDDASSYNEQFF.

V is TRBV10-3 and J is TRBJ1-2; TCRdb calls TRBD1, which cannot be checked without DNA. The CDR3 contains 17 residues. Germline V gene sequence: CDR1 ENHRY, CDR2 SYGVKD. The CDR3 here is CAISTTGTGAFNYGYTF.

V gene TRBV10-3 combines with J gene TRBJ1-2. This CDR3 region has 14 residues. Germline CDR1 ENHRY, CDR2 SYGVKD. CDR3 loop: CAISESTEGYGYTF.

The CDR3 here is CASSITTTEAFF. This rearrangement joins TRBV7-2 to TRBJ1-1. Per germline, CDR1 SGHTA and CDR2 FQGNSA. This CDR3 has 12 amino acids. Based on the CDR3 plus reference TRBV7-2 and TRBJ1-1, the full variable domain is GAGVSQSPSNKVTEKGKDVELRCDPISGHTALYWYRQSLGQGLEFLIYFQGNSAPDKSGLPSDRFSAERTGGSVSTLTIQRTQQEDSAVYLCASSITTTEAFFGQGTRLTVV.

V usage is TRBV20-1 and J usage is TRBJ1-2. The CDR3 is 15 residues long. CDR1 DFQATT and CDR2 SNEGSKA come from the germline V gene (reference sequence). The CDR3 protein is CSARYEGIDSRGYTF.

CDR3 sequence: CASSPTDRTSGANVLTF. The genes are TRBV9 and TRBJ2-6. Germline V gene sequence: CDR1 SGDLS, CDR2 YYNGEE. The CDR3 loop spans 17 amino acids.

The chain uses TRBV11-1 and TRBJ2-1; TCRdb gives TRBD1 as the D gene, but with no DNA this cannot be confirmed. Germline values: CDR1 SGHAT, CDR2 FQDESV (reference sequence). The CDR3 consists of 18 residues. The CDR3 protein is CASSTGTGASFSYNEQFF.

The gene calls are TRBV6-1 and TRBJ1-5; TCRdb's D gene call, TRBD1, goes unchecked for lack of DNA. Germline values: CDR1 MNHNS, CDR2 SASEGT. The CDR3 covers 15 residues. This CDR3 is CASSLDRNGNQPQHF.

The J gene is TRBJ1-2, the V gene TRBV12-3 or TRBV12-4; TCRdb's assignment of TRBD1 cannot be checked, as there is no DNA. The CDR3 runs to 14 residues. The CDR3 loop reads CASSHDRGGYGYTF.

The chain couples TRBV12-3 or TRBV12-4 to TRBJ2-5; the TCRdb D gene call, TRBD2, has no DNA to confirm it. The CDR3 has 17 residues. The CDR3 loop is CASSYLGGLVGQETQYF.

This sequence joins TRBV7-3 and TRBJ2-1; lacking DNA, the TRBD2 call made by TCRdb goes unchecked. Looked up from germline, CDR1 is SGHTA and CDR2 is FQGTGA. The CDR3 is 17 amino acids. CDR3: CASSLAAQTSGDNEQFF.

The CDR3 loop reads CASSFTGTSGANVLTF. The V call is TRBV5-1, the J call TRBJ2-6; TCRdb proposes TRBD1, but this gene call is untestable without DNA. CDR1 SGHRS and CDR2 YFSETQ come from the germline V gene. The CDR3 spans 16 residues.

CDR3 region: CATSRDFDRQLNTEAFF. The V gene is TRBV15, the J gene TRBJ1-1; TCRdb returns TRBD1, unconfirmable since there is no DNA. The CDR3 extends over 17 amino acids. CDR1 and CDR2 from the germline V gene are LNHNV and YYDKDF (reference sequence).

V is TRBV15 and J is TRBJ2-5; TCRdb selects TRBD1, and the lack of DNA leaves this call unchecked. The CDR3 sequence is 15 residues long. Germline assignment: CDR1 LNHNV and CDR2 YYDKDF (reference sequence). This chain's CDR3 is CATNQGYRGQETQYF.

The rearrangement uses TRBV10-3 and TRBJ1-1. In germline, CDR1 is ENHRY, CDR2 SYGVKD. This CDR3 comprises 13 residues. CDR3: CAISERGGSEAFF.